This T cell receptor beta chain was recovered during a study of cytomegalovirus exposure and HLA in healthy donors. Study-wide findings and caveats: Across donors, most TCRs were seen rarely, yet some public ones were widespread. Productive rates of about 90% or about 30% were seen for most TCR beta V segments in an earlier analysis.

To note about this clone: The antigen is undetermined.

The PCR contained 60 Vbeta and 13 Jbeta primers. Profiled with immunoSEQ multiplex PCR; TCRdb holds only in-frame clones, not every one. The table includes approximately 93,000 clones, just under 80% detected once. Germline CDR1 reads SGHNT; CDR2 reads YENEEA. V shed 0 bases and J 3 bases; nucleotides not matched to a gene: 1. The CDR3 is made up of 14 amino acids. This chain joins TRBV11-3 and TRBJ2-5; TRBD2 matches 7 bases. The sequenced material came from PBMCs. The sequence was obtained from a woman in her forties in good health and CMV-seronegative. This CDR3 is CASSLDGGEETQYF. In DNA form, the CDR3 reads TGTGCCAGCAGCTTAGATGGGGGGGAAGAGACCCAGTACTTC.